This TCR beta chain comes out of a study of T cell responses to AZD1222 COVID-19 vaccine (dated by TCRdb to the early 2020s). Looking at the study overall: AZD1222 recipients with second doses at about 4 weeks or about 12 weeks were pooled, because spike-specific TCR depth and breadth did not differ between schedules. TCR sequencing covered more than 230 trial participants: roughly 200 given two doses of AZD1222 and approximately 26 given two doses of MenACWY control vaccine. Trial participants were enrolled by age into 18-55, 56-69 and 70-plus year subgroups, with roughly 160, 29 and 62 TCR-sequenced participants respectively. The research as a whole found: In the small 56-69-year group, the increase in depth fell short of significance, most likely because of low power. Conclusions about previously exposed vaccinees were limited because only a handful of AZD1222 recipients were SARS-CoV-2 seropositive at baseline. Because no day 14 peak-response samples were available, the repertoires could be characterized only after the peak T cell response. The vaccine-associated CD4 TCRs covered the entire spike protein, and the dominant responses fell in regions 160-218 and 743-854. Spike-specific TCR breadth and depth rose significantly after two AZD1222 doses compared with day 0 and with MenACWY recipients. Reportedly, close to half of the unique spike-specific TCRs recognized epitopes lying outside the regions that are mutated in the B.1.351 and B.1.1.7 variants. Most participants were white British and females outnumbered males, and the authors suggested that clonal diversity may have been underestimated.

The CDR3 regions of human TCRbeta chains were analyzed by immunosequencing. The authors' analysis ran thus. TCRs in the repertoires were compared against a reference library of SARS-CoV-2-specific TCRs that had been generated with the MIRA antigen-specificity platform. Breadth meant the fraction of unique TCRs that were SARS-CoV-2-associated, whereas depth meant the fraction of total T cells that were SARS-CoV-2-associated. Using the MIRA data, every spike-specific TCR was mapped to the spike region that the TCR reacted to and assigned to either a CD4 or a CD8 class. Log10-transformed breadth and depth values were compared by one-way ANOVA with Sidak's multiple comparisons tests. TCRdb took this table from immuneACCESS and kept in-frame rearrangements with V and J called. Such tables lack part of the clones; where checked against another copy, unresolved V genes explain under half of the gap, and the rest is unexplained. V and J calls and clone size are copied from that table; D and trimming were computed from the DNA. For this sample there are 100,000 to 150,000 clones; 88% appear just once. Of the sample, over 6.5% falls within the top ten clones.

About this clone itself: No antigen is known for it. No much larger clonotype is one base removed from it; base qualities were not supplied.

The CDR3 sequence holds 18 residues, the cysteine and phenylalanine included. The sequence is cut down to CDR3 DNA, 54 bases in frame from base 1. Trimming costs V 0 bases and J 0 bases, and their ends lie 12 bases apart. Based on the germline V gene, the CDR1 and CDR2 sequences are MGHRA and YSYEKL. What this sample's time point label stands for: baseline before first vaccination. Samples from vaccinated people were obtained from the UK trials COV001 and COV002, which included a single-blind randomized controlled phase 2/3 trial of AZD1222 (ChAdOx1 nCoV-19) in healthy adults. Trial participant PBMC samples were collected at day 0 and day 28 after the second dose for TCRbeta chain sequencing.

The sequence was obtained from an adult in good health. This specimen consisted of peripheral blood, obtained on day 0 of AZD1222 vaccination. The chain was built from TRBV4-1 and TRBJ1-6; the D gene cannot be named for sure. The CDR3 region: CASSQDPPGGSYNSPLHF. The sequenced DNA: TGCGCCAGCAGCCAAGATCCCCCAGGCGGCTCCTATAATTCACCCCTCCACTTT.